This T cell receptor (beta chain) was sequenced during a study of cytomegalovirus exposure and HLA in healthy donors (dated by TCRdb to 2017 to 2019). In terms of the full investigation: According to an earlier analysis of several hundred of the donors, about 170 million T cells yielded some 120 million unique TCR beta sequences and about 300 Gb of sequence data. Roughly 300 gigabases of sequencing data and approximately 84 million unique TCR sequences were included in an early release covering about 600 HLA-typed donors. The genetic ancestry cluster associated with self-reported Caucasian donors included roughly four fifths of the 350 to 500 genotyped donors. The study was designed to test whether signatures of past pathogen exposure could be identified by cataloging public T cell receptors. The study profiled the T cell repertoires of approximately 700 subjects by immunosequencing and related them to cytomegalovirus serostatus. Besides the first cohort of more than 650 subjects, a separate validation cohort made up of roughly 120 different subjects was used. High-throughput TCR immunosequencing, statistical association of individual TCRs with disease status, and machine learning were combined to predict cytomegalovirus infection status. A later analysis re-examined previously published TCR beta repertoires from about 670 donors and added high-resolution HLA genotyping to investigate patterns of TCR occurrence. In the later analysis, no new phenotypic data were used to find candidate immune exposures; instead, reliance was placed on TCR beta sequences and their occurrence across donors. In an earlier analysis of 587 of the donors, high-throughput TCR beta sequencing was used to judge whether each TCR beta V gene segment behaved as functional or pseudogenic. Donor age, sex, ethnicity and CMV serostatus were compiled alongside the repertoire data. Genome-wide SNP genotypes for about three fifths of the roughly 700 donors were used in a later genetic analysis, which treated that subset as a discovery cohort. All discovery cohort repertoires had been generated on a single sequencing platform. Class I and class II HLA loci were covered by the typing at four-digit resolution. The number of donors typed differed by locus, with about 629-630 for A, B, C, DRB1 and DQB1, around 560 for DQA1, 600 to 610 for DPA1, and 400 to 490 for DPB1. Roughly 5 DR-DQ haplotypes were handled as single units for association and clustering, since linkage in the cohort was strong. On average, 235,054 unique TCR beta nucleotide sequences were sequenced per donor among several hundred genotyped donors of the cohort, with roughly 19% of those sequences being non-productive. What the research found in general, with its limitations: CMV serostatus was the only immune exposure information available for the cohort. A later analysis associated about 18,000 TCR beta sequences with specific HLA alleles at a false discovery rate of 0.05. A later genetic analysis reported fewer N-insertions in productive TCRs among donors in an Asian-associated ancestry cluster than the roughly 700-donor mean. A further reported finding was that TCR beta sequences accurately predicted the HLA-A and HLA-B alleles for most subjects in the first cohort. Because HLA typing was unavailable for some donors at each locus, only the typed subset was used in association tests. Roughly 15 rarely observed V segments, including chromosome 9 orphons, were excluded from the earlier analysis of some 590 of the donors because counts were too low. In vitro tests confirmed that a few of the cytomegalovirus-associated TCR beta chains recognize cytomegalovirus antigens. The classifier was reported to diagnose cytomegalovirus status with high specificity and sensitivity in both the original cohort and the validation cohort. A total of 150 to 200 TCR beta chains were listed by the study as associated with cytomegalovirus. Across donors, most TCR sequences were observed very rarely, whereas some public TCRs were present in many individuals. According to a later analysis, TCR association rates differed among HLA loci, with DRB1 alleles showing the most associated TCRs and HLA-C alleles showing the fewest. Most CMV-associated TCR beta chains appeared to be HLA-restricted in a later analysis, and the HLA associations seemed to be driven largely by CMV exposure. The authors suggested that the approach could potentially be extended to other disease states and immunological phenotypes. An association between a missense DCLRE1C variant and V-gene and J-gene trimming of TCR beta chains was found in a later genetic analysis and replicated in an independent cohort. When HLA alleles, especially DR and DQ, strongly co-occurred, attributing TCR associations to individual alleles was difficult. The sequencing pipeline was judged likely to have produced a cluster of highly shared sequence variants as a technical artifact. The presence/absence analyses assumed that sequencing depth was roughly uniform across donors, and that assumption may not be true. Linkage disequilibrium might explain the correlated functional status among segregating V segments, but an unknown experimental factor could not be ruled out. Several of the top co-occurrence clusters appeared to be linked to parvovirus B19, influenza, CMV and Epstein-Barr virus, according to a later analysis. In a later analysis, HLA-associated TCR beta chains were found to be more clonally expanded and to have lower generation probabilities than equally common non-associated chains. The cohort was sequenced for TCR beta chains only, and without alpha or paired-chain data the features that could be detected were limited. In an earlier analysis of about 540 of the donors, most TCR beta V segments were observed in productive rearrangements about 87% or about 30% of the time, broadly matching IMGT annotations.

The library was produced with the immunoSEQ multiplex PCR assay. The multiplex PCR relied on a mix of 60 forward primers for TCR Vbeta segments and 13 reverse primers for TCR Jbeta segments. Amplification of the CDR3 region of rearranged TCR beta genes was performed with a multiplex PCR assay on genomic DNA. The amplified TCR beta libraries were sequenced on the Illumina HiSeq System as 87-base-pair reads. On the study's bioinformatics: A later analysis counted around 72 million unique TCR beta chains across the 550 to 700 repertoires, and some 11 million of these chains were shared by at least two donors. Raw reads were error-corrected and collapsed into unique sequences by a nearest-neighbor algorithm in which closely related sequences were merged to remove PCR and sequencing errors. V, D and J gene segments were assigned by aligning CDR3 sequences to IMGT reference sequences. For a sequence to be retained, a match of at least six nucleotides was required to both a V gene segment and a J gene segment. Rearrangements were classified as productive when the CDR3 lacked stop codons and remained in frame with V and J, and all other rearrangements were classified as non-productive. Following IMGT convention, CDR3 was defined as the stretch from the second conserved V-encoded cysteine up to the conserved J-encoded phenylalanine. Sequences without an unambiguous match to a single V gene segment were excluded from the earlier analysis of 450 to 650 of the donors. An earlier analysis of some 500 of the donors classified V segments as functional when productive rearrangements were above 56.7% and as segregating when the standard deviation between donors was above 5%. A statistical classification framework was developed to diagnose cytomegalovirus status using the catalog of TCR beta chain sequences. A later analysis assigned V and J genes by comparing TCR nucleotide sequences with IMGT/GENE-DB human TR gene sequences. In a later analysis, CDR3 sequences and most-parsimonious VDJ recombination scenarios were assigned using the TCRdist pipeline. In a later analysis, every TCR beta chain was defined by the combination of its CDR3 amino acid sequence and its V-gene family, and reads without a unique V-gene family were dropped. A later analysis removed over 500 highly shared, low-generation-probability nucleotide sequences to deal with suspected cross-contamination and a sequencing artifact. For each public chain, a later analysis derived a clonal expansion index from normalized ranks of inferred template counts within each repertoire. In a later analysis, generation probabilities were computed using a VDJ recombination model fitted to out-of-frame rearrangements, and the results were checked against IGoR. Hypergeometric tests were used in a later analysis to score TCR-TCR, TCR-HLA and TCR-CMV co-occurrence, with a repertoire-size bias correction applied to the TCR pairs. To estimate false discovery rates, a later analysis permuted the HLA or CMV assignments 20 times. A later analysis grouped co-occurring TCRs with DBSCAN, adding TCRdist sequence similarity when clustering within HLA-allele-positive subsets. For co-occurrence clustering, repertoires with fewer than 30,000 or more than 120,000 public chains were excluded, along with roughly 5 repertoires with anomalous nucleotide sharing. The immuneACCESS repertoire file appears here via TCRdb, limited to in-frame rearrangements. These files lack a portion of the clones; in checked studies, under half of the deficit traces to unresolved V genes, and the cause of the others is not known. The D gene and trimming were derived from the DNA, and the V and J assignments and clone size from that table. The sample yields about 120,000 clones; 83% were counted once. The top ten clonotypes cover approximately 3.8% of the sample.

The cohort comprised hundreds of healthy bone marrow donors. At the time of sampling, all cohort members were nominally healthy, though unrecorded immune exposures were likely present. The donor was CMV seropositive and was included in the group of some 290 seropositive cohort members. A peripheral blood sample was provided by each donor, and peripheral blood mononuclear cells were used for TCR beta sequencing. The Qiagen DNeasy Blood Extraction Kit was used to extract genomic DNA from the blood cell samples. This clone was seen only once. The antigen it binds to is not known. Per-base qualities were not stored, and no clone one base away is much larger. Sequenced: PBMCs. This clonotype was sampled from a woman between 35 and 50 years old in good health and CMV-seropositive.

The DNA sequence follows: TGTGCCATCAGGGGAGCGGGGAATGAGCAGTTCTTC. Its product reads: CAIRGAGNEQFF. Here the chain combines TRBV10-3 and TRBJ2-1, and 7 bases in between align with TRBD2. V is pruned by 6 bases and J by 7 bases, leaving 3 bases of the junction without a gene match. The CDR3 starts with the cysteine, ends with the phenylalanine, and has 12 residues. Only the CDR3 region is kept as DNA, spanning 36 bases read in frame from base 1. The germline V gene supplies CDR1 ENHRY and CDR2 SYGVKD.